This note documents a single TCR beta chain sequence. Trimming removed 9 bases from V and 4 bases from J; junction bases left unmatched: 5. CDR3 size: 13 residues. Germline assignment: CDR1 KGHDR and CDR2 SFDVKD. Those enrolled in Seattle joined during active infection and were followed longitudinally afterward. Repertoires were generated with immunoSEQ multiplex PCR, while TCRdb's copy carries only in-frame clones and drops some. Of 140,000 to 150,000 clones listed, 80% to 90% are singletons. The data were taken from a study of blood T cell repertoires in COVID-19. About the study: Collection of acute and convalescent COVID-19 samples took place in the United States, Italy and Spain.

The TCR sequence derives from a woman aged 55-70 years with COVID-19, enrolled during active disease. V and J are TRBV24-1 and TRBJ2-3; 8 bases are shared with TRBD2. Sample: peripheral blood. The CDR3 sequence: CATSPGGADTQYF. The CDR3 DNA reads TGTGCCACCTCTCCGGGGGGGGCAGATACGCAGTATTTT.